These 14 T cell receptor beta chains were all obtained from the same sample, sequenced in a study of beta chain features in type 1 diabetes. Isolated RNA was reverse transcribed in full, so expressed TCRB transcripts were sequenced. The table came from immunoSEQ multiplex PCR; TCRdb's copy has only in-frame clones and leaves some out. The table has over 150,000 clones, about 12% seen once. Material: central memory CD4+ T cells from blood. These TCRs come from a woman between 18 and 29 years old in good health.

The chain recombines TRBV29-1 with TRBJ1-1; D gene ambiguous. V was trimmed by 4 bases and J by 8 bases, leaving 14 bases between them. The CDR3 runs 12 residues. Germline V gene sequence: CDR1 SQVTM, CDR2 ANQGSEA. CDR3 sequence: CSVGEGASEAFF. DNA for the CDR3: TGCAGCGTTGGAGAGGGCGCGTCCGAAGCTTTCTTT.

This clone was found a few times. Here the CDR3 reads CASSIFMGDYEQYF. CDR3 nucleotide sequence: TGTGCCAGCAGCATATTCATGGGCGACTACGAGCAGTACTTC. This chain connects TRBV5-6 to TRBJ2-7; D is ambiguous. This CDR3 has 14 residues. The V end lost 4 bases, the J end lost 3 bases, and 14 bases lay between the germline ends. The germline CDR1 and CDR2 sequences are SGHDT and YYEEEE.

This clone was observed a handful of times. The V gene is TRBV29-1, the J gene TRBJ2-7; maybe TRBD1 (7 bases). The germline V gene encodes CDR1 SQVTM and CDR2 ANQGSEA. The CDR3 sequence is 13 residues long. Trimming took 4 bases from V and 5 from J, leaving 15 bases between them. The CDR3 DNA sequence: TGCAGCGTTGGGTCTGCCAGGGGGGACGAGCAGTACTTC. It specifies CSVGSARGDEQYF.

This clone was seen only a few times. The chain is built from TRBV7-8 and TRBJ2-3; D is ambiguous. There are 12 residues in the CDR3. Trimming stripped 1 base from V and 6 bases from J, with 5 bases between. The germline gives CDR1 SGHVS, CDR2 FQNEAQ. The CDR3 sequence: CASSLGADTQYF. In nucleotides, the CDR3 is TGTGCCAGCAGCTTAGGGGCCGATACGCAGTATTTT.

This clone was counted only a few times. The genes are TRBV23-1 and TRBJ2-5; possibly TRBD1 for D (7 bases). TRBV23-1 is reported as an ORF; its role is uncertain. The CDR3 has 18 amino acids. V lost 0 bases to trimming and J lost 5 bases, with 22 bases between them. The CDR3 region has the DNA TGCGCCAGCAGTCAATCGATCGGGACTCCGGGACAGTGGGAGACCCAGTACTTC. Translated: CASSQSIGTPGQWETQYF.

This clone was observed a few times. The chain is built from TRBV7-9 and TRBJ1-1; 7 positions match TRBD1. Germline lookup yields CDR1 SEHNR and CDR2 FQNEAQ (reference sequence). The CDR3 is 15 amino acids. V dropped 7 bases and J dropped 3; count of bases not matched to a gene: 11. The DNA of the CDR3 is TGTGCCAGCATAAAAGACAGGGCCAGGGACACTGAAGCTTTCTTT. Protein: CASIKDRARDTEAFF.

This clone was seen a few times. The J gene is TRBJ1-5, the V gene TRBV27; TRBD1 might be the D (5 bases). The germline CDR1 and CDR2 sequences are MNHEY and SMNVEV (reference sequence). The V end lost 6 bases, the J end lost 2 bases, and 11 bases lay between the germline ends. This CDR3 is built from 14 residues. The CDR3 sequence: CASSVTRGNQPQHF. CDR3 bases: TGTGCCAGCAGCGTTACCAGGGGCAATCAGCCCCAGCATTTT.

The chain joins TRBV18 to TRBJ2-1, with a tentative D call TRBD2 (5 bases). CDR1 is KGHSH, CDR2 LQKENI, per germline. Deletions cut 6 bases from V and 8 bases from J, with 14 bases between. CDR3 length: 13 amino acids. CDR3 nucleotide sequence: TGTGCCAGCTCCCGGGCCCGGCGGGATGAGCAGTTCTTC. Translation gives CASSRARRDEQFF.

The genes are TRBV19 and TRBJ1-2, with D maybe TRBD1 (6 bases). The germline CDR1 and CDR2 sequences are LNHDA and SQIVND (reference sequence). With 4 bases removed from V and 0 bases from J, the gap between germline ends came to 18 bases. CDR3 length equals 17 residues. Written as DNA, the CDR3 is TGTGCCAGTAGTACAGGGCTCGGGAGGACAGCTAACTATGGCTACACCTTC. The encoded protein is CASSTGLGRTANYGYTF.

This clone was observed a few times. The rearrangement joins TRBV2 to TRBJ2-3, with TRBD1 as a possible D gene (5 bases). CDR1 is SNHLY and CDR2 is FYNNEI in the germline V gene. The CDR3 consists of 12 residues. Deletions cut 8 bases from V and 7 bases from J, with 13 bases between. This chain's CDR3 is CASGREGNTQYF. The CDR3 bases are TGTGCCAGCGGCAGGGAAGGGAATACGCAGTATTTT.

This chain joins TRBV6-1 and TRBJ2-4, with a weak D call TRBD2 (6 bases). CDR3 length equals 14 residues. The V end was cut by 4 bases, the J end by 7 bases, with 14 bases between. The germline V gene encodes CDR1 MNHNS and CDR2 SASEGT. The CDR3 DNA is TGTGCCAGCAGTGGAGGAGGGGCGGGGAACATTCAGTACTTC. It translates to CASSGGGAGNIQYF.

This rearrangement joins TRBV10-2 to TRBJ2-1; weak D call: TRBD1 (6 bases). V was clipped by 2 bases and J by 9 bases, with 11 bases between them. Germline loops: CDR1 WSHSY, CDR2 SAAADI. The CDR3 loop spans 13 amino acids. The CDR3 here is CASSEGQPSEQFF. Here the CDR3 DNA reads TGCGCCAGCAGTGAGGGACAGCCCTCTGAGCAGTTCTTC.

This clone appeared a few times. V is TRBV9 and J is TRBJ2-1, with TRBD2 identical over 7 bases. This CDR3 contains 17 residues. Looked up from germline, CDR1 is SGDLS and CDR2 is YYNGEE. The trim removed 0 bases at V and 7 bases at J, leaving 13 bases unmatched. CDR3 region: CASSVVLGGRAENEQFF. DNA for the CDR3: TGTGCCAGCAGCGTAGTGTTGGGAGGGAGGGCCGAAAATGAGCAGTTCTTC.

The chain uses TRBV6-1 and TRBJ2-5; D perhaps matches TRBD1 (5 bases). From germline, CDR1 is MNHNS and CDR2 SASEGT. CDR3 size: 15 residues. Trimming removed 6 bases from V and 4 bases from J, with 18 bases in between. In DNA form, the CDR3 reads TGTGCCAGCAGGCCAAGGACATCGGCTGTAGAGACCCAGTACTTC. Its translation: CASRPRTSAVETQYF.